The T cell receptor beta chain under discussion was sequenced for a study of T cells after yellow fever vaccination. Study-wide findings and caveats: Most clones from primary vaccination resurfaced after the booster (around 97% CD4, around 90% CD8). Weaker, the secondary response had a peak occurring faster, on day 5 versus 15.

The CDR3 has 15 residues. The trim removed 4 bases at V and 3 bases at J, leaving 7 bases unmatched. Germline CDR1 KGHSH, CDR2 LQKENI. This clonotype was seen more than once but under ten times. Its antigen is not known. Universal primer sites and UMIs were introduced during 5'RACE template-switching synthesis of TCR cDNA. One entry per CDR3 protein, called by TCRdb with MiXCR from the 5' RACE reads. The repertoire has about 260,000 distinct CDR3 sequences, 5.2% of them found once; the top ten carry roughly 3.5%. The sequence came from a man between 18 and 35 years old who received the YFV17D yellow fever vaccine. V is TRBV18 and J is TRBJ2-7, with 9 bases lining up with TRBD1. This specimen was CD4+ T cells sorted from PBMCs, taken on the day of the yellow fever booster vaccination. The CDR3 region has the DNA TGTGCCAGCTCACAAGAGACAGGGGGGGGCTACGAGCAGTACTTC. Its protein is CASSQETGGGYEQYF.